These T cell receptor beta chains were read from a single sample in a study of T cells in Graves' hyperthyroidism and ophthalmopathy. TCRdb fed the multiplex PCR reads into MiXCR, producing one record per CDR3 protein. The repertoire includes approximately 710,000 distinct CDR3 sequences, about 18% of them detected once, and roughly 16% sits in the top ten. The sequenced sample consisted of blood. The receptors shown here come from a man aged 50 to 59 with Graves' hyperthyroidism. The CDR3 runs from the conserved cysteine through the conserved F or W. The D gene is left open where the match is weak. Clone size is given for some rows only: seen once, a few or many times, or a class if the clone is expanded.

d_gene	v_gene	abundance	j_gene	CDR3aa	CDR3nt
NA	TRBV7-3	many	TRBJ2-1	CASSLSEDNEQFF	TGTGCCAGCAGCTTATCGGAGGACAATGAGCAGTTCTTC
NA	TRBV6-1	few	TRBJ1-1	CASRKFLKQGMNTEAFF	TGTGCCAGCAGAAAATTTCTTAAACAGGGAATGAACACTGAAGCTTTCTTT
NA	TRBV29-1	many	TRBJ2-1	CSVDGSSYNEQFF	TGCAGCGTTGATGGGAGCTCCTACAATGAGCAGTTCTTC
NA	TRBV24-1	few	TRBJ2-1	CATSDAGHHSYNEQFF	TGTGCCACCAGTGATGCTGGGCATCACTCCTACAATGAGCAGTTCTTC
TRBD1	TRBV7-2	NA	TRBJ2-3	CASSLEGQGAADTQYF	TGTGCCAGCAGCTTAGAAGGTCAGGGGGCGGCAGATACGCAGTATTTT
NA	TRBV6-6	many	TRBJ2-2	CASSYSTRTGELFF	TGTGCCAGCAGTTACTCGACCCGAACCGGGGAGCTGTTTTTT
NA	TRBV11-2	NA	TRBJ2-4	CASSEHRAKNIQYF	TGTGCCAGCAGCGAACACAGAGCCAAAAACATTCAGTACTTC
NA	TRBV10-3	NA	TRBJ1-4	CAILTGICRDNEKLFF	TGTGCCATTCTTACGGGGATATGTAGGGACAATGAAAAACTGTTTTTT
TRBD1	TRBV30	many	TRBJ1-6	CAWSPSDRVRSPLHF	TGTGCCTGGAGTCCATCTGACAGGGTACGATCACCCCTCCACTTT
NA	TRBV28	NA	TRBJ2-3	CASSLGVRGATDTQYF	TGTGCCAGCAGTTTAGGGGTAAGGGGAGCCACAGATACGCAGTATTTT
NA	TRBV4-2	few	TRBJ1-5	CASSLTTNDKYQPQHF	TGTGCCAGCAGCCTTACCACCAATGACAAGTATCAGCCCCAGCATTTT
TRBD2	TRBV7-9	many	TRBJ2-3	CASSNIGASGPDTQYF	TGTGCCAGCAGCAACATAGGGGCTAGCGGGCCAGATACGCAGTATTTT
NA	TRBV5-6	few	TRBJ2-1	CASSLLAQRGYNEQFF	TGTGCCAGCAGCTTACTAGCCCAAAGGGGCTACAATGAGCAGTTCTTC
NA	TRBV28	NA	TRBJ1-4	CAVRGGRTNEKLFF	TGTGCCGTCCGGGGGGGGAGGACTAATGAAAAACTGTTTTTT
NA	TRBV6-1	few	TRBJ2-3	CASRTSGVPDTQYF	TGTGCCAGCAGAACCTCCGGAGTGCCAGATACGCAGTATTTT
NA	TRBV6-5	NA	TRBJ2-5	CASSYGQALGETQYF	TGTGCCAGCAGTTACGGGCAGGCCTTAGGAGAGACCCAGTACTTC
NA	TRBV11-2	many	TRBJ1-4	CASSEGHKLNEKLFF	TGTGCCAGCAGCGAGGGACATAAACTGAATGAAAAACTGTTTTTT
TRBD2	TRBV2	NA	TRBJ2-7	CASSVTSGRATLDGEQYF	TGTGCCAGCAGCGTCACTAGCGGGAGGGCCACTCTCGACGGCGAGCAGTACTTC
TRBD2	TRBV30	NA	TRBJ2-3	CAWSRLAGLTDTQYF	TGTGCCTGGTCTCGACTAGCGGGGCTCACAGATACGCAGTATTTT
NA	TRBV9	NA	TRBJ1-4	CASSVAYGNSGEKLFF	TGTGCCAGCAGCGTAGCTTATGGGAATAGTGGTGAAAAACTGTTTTTT
NA	TRBV27	few	TRBJ2-7	CASSITSSPYEQYF	TGTGCCAGCAGTATAACTAGCTCCCCTTACGAGCAGTACTTC
NA	TRBV28	NA	TRBJ1-5	CASSLRAPQHF	TGTGCCAGCAGTTTAAGGGCACCCCAGCATTTT
TRBD2	TRBV28	many	TRBJ2-1	CASSRAGGYNEQFF	TGTGCCAGCAGTCGAGCGGGAGGATACAATGAGCAGTTCTTC
TRBD2	TRBV6-2/TRBV6-3	many	TRBJ2-1	CASAISGSYNEQFF	TGTGCCAGCGCGATAAGCGGGAGCTACAATGAGCAGTTCTTC
NA	TRBV11-2	many	TRBJ1-4	CASSLGHRVSDYEKLFF	TGTGCCAGCAGCTTAGGCCACAGGGTTTCTGATTACGAAAAACTGTTTTTT
NA	TRBV28	many	TRBJ1-4	CASSLFWTDSEKLFF	TGTGCCAGCAGTTTATTTTGGACAGATTCCGAAAAACTGTTTTTT
TRBD2	TRBV28	many	TRBJ2-7	CASSPLPGRDLTYEQYF	TGTGCCAGCAGTCCCCTCCCCGGGAGGGACCTAACCTACGAGCAGTACTTC
TRBD2	TRBV25-1	NA	TRBJ2-5	CASSPTSGRHQETQYF	TGTGCCAGCAGTCCAACTAGCGGGAGGCATCAAGAGACCCAGTACTTC
TRBD1	TRBV28	NA	TRBJ1-5	CASRGDRAGGQPQHF	TGTGCCAGCAGGGGGGACAGGGCTGGAGGTCAGCCCCAGCATTTT
TRBD1	TRBV24-1	NA	TRBJ2-5	CATSDFRTGGETQYF	TGTGCCACCAGTGATTTCCGGACAGGGGGAGAGACCCAGTACTTC
NA	TRBV30	many	TRBJ2-5	CAWSPGRAYQETQYF	TGTGCCTGGAGTCCGGGACGGGCGTACCAAGAGACCCAGTACTTC
NA	TRBV12-3/TRBV12-4	many	TRBJ1-1	CASSLVSGGGTEAFF	TGTGCCAGCAGTTTGGTGTCCGGGGGCGGCACTGAAGCTTTCTTT
TRBD2	TRBV5-5	NA	TRBJ2-7	CASSLYLGLAGDLYEQYF	TGTGCCAGCAGCCTCTACCTGGGACTAGCGGGAGATCTGTACGAGCAGTACTTC
NA	TRBV7-9	few	TRBJ2-1	CASSLSSRDEQFF	TGTGCCAGCAGCTTATCTAGCCGGGATGAGCAGTTCTTC
TRBD2	TRBV28	NA	TRBJ2-7	CATSLTSGSYEQYF	TGTGCCACCAGCTTGACTAGCGGGAGTTACGAGCAGTACTTC
TRBD2	TRBV9	NA	TRBJ2-1	CASSVGNSGRAGEFF	TGTGCCAGCAGCGTAGGAAATAGCGGGAGGGCCGGTGAGTTCTTC
NA	TRBV5-1	few	TRBJ2-5	CASSSESQGTQYF	TGCGCCAGCAGCTCTGAGAGTCAAGGGACCCAGTACTTC
NA	TRBV12-3/TRBV12-4	many	TRBJ2-7	CASSVTRTEQYF	TGTGCCAGCAGTGTGACTAGAACCGAGCAGTACTTC
TRBD1	TRBV5-1	NA	TRBJ2-5	CASSRDRGLGETQYF	TGCGCCAGCAGCCGGGACAGGGGATTGGGGGAGACCCAGTACTTC
TRBD1	TRBV24-1	many	TRBJ2-2	CATSGTGTGGIANTGELFF	TGTGCCACCAGTGGGACCGGGACAGGGGGGATCGCGAACACCGGGGAGCTGTTTTTT
TRBD1	TRBV2	NA	TRBJ1-1	CASTGGRTEAFF	TGTGCCAGCACAGGGGGACGAACTGAAGCTTTCTTT
NA	TRBV28	NA	TRBJ1-2	CASSLKGGKLDGTPGYTF	TGTGCCAGCAGTTTAAAGGGGGGGAAACTGGACGGTACACCGGGCTACACCTTC
TRBD1	TRBV7-2	many	TRBJ1-1	CASSLGGQGIMNTEAFF	TGTGCCAGCAGCTTAGGGGGACAGGGGATCATGAACACTGAAGCTTTCTTT
NA	TRBV28	NA	TRBJ1-2	CASREGQGYTF	TGTGCCAGCAGAGAAGGACAGGGCTACACCTTC
NA	TRBV18	many	TRBJ2-5	CASSPPGDQETQYF	TGTGCCAGCTCACCACCGGGGGACCAAGAGACCCAGTACTTC
NA	TRBV5-1	few	TRBJ1-2	CASSLSDVGYGYTF	TGCGCCAGCAGCTTGAGTGACGTCGGCTATGGCTACACCTTC
NA	TRBV28	many	TRBJ2-3	CASSFGTPSTDTQYF	TGTGCCAGCAGTTTTGGGACTCCTAGCACAGATACGCAGTATTTT
NA	TRBV9	few	TRBJ2-1	CASSVGQVNEQFF	TGTGCCAGCAGCGTAGGGCAGGTCAATGAGCAGTTCTTC
NA	TRBV6-5	NA	TRBJ2-2	CASSYSGESPTGELFF	TGTGCCAGCAGTTACTCGGGGGAGTCCCCCACCGGGGAGCTGTTTTTT
NA	TRBV3-1	many	TRBJ1-1	CASSPGHTEAFF	TGTGCCAGCAGCCCAGGTCACACTGAAGCTTTCTTT
NA	TRBV9	NA	TRBJ1-3	CASSVGPGLLSGNTIYF	TGTGCCAGCAGCGTAGGGCCAGGTCTACTCTCTGGAAACACCATATATTTT
TRBD1	TRBV7-2	many	TRBJ2-5	CASSLGQALRGTQYF	TGTGCCAGCAGCCTGGGACAGGCCCTCCGGGGGACCCAGTACTTC
NA	TRBV20-1	few	TRBJ1-5	CSARGVLNQPQHF	TGCAGTGCTAGAGGTGTTTTAAATCAGCCCCAGCATTTT
NA	TRBV6-1	NA	TRBJ2-7	CASSTGFGYEQYF	TGTGCCAGCAGTACAGGGTTTGGCTACGAGCAGTACTTC
TRBD1	TRBV30	few	TRBJ1-2	CAWSHGQGYGYTF	TGTGCCTGGAGTCACGGACAGGGCTATGGCTACACCTTC
TRBD2	TRBV20-1	once	TRBJ2-1	CSARVNGGGYNEQFF	TGCAGTGCTAGAGTCAACGGCGGGGGGTACAATGAGCAGTTCTTC
TRBD2	TRBV2	many	TRBJ2-7	CASSLRGVDHEQYF	TGTGCCAGCAGTCTCCGGGGGGTGGACCACGAGCAGTACTTC